The rows below give T cell receptor beta chains drawn from one sample of a study of post-analysis software for immune sequencing data. From the PCR reads, TCRdb called clonotypes with MiXCR, one entry per CDR3 protein. The data contain some 800,000 distinct CDR3 sequences, about 45% of them singletons. The sample taken for sequencing was blood. Receptor source: a girl aged 10-17 years with multiple sclerosis. Both conserved end residues are part of each CDR3. A D gene is named only where the DNA matches it firmly. Clone size, where shown, is once, few, many, or a class for clones that have expanded.

V	D	size	length	J	CDR3	DNA
TRBV6-5	.	.	13	TRBJ2-7	CASRLYAGHEQYF	TGTGCCAGCAGACTCTACGCGGGTCACGAGCAGTACTTC
TRBV30	.	few	13	TRBJ1-1	CAWSGQGNTEAFF	TGTGCCTGGAGTGGGCAGGGGAACACTGAAGCTTTCTTT
TRBV19	.	.	15	TRBJ2-2	CASRGARRNTGELFF	TGTGCCAGTAGGGGGGCCCGGAGGAACACCGGGGAGCTGTTTTTT
TRBV7-2	TRBD2	few	15	TRBJ2-1	CASSFRTSGSLEQFF	TGTGCCAGCAGCTTCCGGACTAGCGGGAGCCTTGAGCAGTTCTTC
TRBV29-1	TRBD2	.	12	TRBJ2-7	CSVVVGGDEQYF	TGCAGCGTTGTGGTGGGAGGGGACGAGCAGTACTTC
TRBV20-1	TRBD2	.	15	TRBJ2-1	CSARGTSDAYNEQFF	TGCAGTGCTAGAGGGACTAGCGACGCCTACAATGAGCAGTTCTTC
TRBV20-1	.	.	15	TRBJ2-1	CSASTQWSSYNEQFF	TGCAGTGCTTCCACGCAGTGGAGCTCCTACAATGAGCAGTTCTTC
TRBV20-1	.	.	13	TRBJ2-7	CSASGGPSYEQYF	TGCAGTGCTAGCGGGGGACCATCCTACGAGCAGTACTTC
TRBV6-6	.	.	13	TRBJ2-7	CASSGRGPVEQYF	TGTGCCAGCAGTGGTAGAGGACCGGTCGAGCAGTACTTC
TRBV29-1	TRBD1	.	15	TRBJ1-4	CSVGNRGRPNEKLFF	TGCAGCGTTGGTAACAGGGGGCGCCCCAACGAAAAACTGTTTTTT
TRBV20-1	.	.	13	TRBJ2-2	CSAPRSGDGELFF	TGCAGTGCCCCCCGGTCAGGGGACGGGGAGCTGTTTTTT
TRBV11-2	TRBD2	.	16	TRBJ2-7	CASSTATSGRAYEQYF	TGTGCCAGCAGCACGGCGACTAGCGGGAGGGCCTACGAGCAGTACTTC
TRBV7-6	.	few	12	TRBJ1-2	CASSGGPYGYTF	TGTGCCAGCAGTGGGGGCCCGTATGGCTACACCTTC
TRBV15	.	few	17	TRBJ1-2	CATSRDRTARGDYGYTF	TGTGCCACCAGCAGAGACCGGACAGCTCGAGGTGACTATGGCTACACCTTC
TRBV4-3	.	once	14	TRBJ1-6	CASSQVRGNSPLHF	TGCGCCAGCAGCCAAGTTCGGGGAAATTCACCCCTCCACTTT
TRBV12-3/TRBV12-4	TRBD2	.	18	TRBJ2-7	CASSPRGGGRQGSYEQYF	TGTGCCAGCAGTCCACGCGGGGGGGGACGACAGGGAAGCTACGAGCAGTACTTC
TRBV7-9	.	few	13	TRBJ2-3	CASSSSYGDTQYF	TGTGCCAGCAGCTCCTCCTACGGGGATACGCAGTATTTT
TRBV12-3/TRBV12-4	.	.	11	TRBJ2-5	CASQGVETQYF	TGTGCCAGTCAAGGGGTCGAGACCCAGTACTTC
TRBV9	TRBD2	.	15	TRBJ2-3	CASSVEAGHADTQYF	TGTGCCAGCAGCGTAGAAGCGGGGCACGCGGATACGCAGTATTTT
TRBV15	.	.	17	TRBJ2-7	CATSRDNGLRGPYEQYF	TGTGCCACCAGCAGAGATAATGGCCTTAGAGGGCCCTACGAGCAGTACTTC
TRBV7-9	TRBD1	few	19	TRBJ2-3	CASTPGGVSGQGASDTQYF	TGTGCCAGCACCCCCGGAGGGGTCTCGGGACAGGGGGCTTCAGATACGCAGTATTTT
TRBV5-6	.	.	13	TRBJ1-6	CASSSYAGSPLHF	TGTGCCAGCAGCTCTTACGCGGGTTCACCCCTCCACTTT
TRBV27	.	.	13	TRBJ2-6	CASSIDKANVLTF	TGTGCCAGCAGTATTGACAAGGCCAACGTCCTGACTTTC
TRBV6-1	TRBD1	many	16	TRBJ2-3	CASQGWDREGTDTQYF	TGTGCCAGCCAAGGTTGGGACAGGGAAGGCACAGATACGCAGTATTTT
TRBV20-1	TRBD2	.	16	TRBJ2-1	CSASDAGGSSYNEQFF	TGCAGTGCTAGCGACGCGGGAGGGAGCTCCTACAATGAGCAGTTCTTC
TRBV20-1	TRBD1	few	13	TRBJ1-1	CSALGQGNTEAFF	TGCAGTGCGTTGGGACAGGGTAACACTGAAGCTTTCTTT
TRBV7-6	TRBD2	.	18	TRBJ2-1	CASSLLAGFLARNNEQFF	TGTGCCAGCAGCTTACTAGCGGGATTCCTCGCGAGGAACAATGAGCAGTTCTTC
TRBV4-3	.	.	14	TRBJ2-7	CASSFGASSYEQYF	TGCGCCAGCAGCTTCGGGGCCAGCTCCTACGAGCAGTACTTC
TRBV20-1	.	.	14	TRBJ1-1	CSARDPQGWAEAFF	TGCAGTGCTAGAGATCCCCAGGGATGGGCTGAAGCTTTCTTT